This T cell receptor (beta chain) emerged from a study of blood T cell repertoires in COVID-19. Study in general: Specimens from acute and convalescent COVID-19 originated in the United States, Italy and Spain. Sources were T cells, B-cell-depleted T cells, or PBMCs; the material itself was cDNA or gDNA.

Original methodology: Estimation of nucleated cell counts was performed using reference gene primer amplification. Profiled with immunoSEQ multiplex PCR; TCRdb holds only in-frame clones, not every one. That table is the source of V, J and clone size, and D and trimming were worked out from the DNA. The data show tens of thousands of clones, roughly four fifths seen once. The origin of this receptor is a man aged 80 or over with acute or convalescent COVID-19. Sequencing was done on a sample of peripheral blood.

CDR3 residues: CASSDRGGGTEAFF. The CDR3 coding sequence is TGTGCCAGTAGTGACAGGGGAGGGGGCACTGAAGCTTTCTTT. The rearrangement joins TRBV19 to TRBJ1-1; 8 bases align to TRBD1. The CDR3 length is 14 residues. V lost 5 bases and J lost 4; bases outside the gene matches: 6. Germline loops: CDR1 LNHDA, CDR2 SQIVND (reference sequence). Full variable domain (rest looked up from reference TRBV19 and TRBJ1-1): DGGITQSPKYLFRKEGQNVTLSCEQNLNHDAMYWYRQDPGQGLRLIYYSQIVNDFQKGDIAEGYSVSREKKESFPLTVTSAQKNPTAFYLCASSDRGGGTEAFFGQGTRLTVV.